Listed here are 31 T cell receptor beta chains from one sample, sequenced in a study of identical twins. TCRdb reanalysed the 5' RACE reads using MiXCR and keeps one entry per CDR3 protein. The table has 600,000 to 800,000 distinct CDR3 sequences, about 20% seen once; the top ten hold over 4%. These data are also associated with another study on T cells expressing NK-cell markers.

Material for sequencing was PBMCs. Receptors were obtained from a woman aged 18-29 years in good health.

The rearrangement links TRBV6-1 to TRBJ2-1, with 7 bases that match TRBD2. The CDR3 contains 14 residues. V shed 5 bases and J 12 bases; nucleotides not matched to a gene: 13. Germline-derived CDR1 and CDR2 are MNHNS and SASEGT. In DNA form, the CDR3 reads TGTGCCAGCAGTAGGCAGCGGGATGTCGAGGGGCAGTTCTTC. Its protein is CASSRQRDVEGQFF.

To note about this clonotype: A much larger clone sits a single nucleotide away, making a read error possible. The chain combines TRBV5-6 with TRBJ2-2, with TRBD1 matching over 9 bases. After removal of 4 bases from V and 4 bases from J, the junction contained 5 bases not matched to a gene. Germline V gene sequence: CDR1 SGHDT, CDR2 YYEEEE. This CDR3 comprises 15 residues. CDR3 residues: CASSPGTGTTGELFF. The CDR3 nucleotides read TGTGCCAGCAGCCCCGGGACAGGGACCACCGGGGAGCTGTTTTTT. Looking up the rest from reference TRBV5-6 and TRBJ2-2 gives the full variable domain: DAGVTQSPTHLIKTRGQQVTLRCSPKSGHDTVSWYQQALGQGPQFIFQYYEEEERQRGNFPDRFSGHQFPNYSSELNVNALLLGDSALYLCASSPGTGTTGELFFGEGSRLTVL.

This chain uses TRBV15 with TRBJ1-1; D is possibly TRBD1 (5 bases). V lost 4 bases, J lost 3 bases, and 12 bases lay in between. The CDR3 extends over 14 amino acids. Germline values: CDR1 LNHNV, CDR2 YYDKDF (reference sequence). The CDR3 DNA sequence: TGTGCCACCAGCAAGCTCAGGGAGGACACTGAAGCTTTCTTT. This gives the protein CATSKLREDTEAFF.

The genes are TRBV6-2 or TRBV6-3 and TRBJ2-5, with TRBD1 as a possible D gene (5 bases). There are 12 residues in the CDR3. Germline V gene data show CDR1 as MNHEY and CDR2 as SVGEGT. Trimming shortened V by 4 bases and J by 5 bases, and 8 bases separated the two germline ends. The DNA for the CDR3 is TGTGCCAGCAGTTCTCCAGGGGAGACCCAGTACTTC. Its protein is CASSSPGETQYF.

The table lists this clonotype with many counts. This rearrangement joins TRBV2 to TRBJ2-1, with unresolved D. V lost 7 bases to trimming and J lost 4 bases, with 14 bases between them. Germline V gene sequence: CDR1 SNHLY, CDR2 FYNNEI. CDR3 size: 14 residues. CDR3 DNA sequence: TGTGCCAGCAACGAAGGGATTAGGTACAATGAGCAGTTCTTC. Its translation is CASNEGIRYNEQFF.

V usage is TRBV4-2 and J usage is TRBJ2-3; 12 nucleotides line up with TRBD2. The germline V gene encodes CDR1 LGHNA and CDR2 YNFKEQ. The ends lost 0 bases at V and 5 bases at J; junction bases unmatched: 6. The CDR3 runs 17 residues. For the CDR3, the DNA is TGTGCCAGCAGCCAAGATCCTAGCGGGGGGGCCGGAGATACGCAGTATTTT. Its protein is CASSQDPSGGAGDTQYF.

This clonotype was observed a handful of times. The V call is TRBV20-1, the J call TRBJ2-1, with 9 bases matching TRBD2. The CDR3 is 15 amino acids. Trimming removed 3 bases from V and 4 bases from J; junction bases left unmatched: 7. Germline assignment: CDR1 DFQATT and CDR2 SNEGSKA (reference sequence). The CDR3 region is CSASAGGVPYNEQFF. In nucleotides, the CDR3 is TGCAGTGCTAGCGCGGGGGGGGTACCTTACAATGAGCAGTTCTTC.

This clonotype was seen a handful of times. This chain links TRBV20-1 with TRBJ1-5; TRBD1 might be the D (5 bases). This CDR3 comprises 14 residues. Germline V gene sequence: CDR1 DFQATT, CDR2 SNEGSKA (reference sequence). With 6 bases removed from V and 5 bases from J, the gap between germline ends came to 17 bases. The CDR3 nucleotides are TGCAGTGCCATCGCGGGACTGCAGTATCAGCCCCAGCATTTT. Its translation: CSAIAGLQYQPQHF.

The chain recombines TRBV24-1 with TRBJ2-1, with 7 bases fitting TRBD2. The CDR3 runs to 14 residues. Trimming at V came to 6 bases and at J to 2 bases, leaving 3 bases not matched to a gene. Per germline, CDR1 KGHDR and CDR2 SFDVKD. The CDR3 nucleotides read TGTGCCACCAGTTCGGGAGGTCCCTACAATGAGCAGTTCTTC. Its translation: CATSSGGPYNEQFF.

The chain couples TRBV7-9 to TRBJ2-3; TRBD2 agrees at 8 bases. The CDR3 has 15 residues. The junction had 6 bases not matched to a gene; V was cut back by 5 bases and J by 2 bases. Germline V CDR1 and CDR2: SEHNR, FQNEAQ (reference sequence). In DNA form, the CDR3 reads TGTGCCAGCAGCGCTTTAGCGGGGCTCACAGATACGCAGTATTTT. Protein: CASSALAGLTDTQYF.

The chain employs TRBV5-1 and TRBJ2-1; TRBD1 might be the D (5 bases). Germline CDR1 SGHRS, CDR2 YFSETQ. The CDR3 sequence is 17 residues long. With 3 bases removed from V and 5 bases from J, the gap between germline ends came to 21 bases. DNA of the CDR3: TGCGCCAGCAGCTCCCTAAGGATTGGACAAGGGAACAATGAGCAGTTCTTC. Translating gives CASSSLRIGQGNNEQFF.

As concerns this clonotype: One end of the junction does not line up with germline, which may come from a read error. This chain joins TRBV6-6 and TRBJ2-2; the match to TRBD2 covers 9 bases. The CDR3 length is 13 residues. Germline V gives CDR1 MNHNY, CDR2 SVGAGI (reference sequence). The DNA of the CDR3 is TGTGCCAGCAAGGGTAGCGGGAGTTGGGACCTGTTTTTT. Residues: CASKGSGSWDLFF.

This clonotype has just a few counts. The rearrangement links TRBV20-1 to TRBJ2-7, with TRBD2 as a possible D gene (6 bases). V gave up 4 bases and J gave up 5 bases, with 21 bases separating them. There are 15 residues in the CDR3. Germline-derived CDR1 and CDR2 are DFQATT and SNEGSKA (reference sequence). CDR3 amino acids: CSAIVSAGSVDEQYF. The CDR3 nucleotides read TGCAGTGCTATAGTGTCCGCGGGAAGTGTAGACGAGCAGTACTTC.

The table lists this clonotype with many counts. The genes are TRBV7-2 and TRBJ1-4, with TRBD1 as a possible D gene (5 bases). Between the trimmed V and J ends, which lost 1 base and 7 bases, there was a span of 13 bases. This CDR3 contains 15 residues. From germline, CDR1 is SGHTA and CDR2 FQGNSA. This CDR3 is CASSLVGTGSEKLFF. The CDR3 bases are TGTGCCAGCAGCTTAGTAGGGACTGGGAGTGAAAAACTGTTTTTT.

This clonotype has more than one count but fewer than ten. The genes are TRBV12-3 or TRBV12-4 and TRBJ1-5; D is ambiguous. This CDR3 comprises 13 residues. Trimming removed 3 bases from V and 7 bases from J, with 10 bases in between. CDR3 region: CASSFRLGQPQHF. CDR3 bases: TGTGCCAGCAGTTTCAGGTTGGGGCAGCCCCAGCATTTT.

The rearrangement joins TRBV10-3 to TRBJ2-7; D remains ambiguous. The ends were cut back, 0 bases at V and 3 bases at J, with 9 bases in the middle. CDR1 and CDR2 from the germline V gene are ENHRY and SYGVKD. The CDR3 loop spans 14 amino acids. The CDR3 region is CAISESKNSYEQYF. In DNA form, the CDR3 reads TGTGCCATCAGTGAGTCGAAAAATAGCTACGAGCAGTACTTC.

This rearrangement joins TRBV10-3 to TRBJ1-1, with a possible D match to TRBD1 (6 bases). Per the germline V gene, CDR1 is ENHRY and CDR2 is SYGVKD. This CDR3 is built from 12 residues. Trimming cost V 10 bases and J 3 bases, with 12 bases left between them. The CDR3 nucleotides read TGTGCCACCCAGACAGGTGACACTGAAGCTTTCTTT. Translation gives CATQTGDTEAFF.

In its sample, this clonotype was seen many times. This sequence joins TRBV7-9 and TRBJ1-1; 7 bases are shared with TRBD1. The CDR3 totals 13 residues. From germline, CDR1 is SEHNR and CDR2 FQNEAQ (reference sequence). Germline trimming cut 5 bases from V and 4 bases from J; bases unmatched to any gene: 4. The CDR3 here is CASSQGGGTEAFF. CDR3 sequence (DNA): TGTGCCAGCAGCCAGGGGGGGGGCACTGAAGCTTTCTTT.

Written as DNA, the CDR3 is TGCGCCAGCAGCGGACAGGGGGCCGATCAGCCCCAGCATTTT. Protein sequence: CASSGQGADQPQHF. The chain has TRBV10-2 and TRBJ1-5; 11 nucleotides align to TRBD1. This CDR3 region has 14 residues. From germline, CDR1 is WSHSY and CDR2 SAAADI. J gave up 5 bases and V 6 bases, and 3 bases lay outside the gene matches.

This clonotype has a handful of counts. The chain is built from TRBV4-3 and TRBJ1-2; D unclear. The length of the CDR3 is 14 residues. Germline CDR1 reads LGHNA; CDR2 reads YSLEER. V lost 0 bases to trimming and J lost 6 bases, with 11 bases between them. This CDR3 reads CASSQELIPHGYTF. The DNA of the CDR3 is TGCGCCAGCAGCCAAGAGCTGATCCCACATGGCTACACCTTC.

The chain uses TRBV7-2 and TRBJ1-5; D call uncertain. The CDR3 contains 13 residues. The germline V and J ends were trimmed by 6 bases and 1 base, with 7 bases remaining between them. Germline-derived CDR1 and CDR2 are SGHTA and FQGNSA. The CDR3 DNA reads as TGTGCCAGCAGGGCGCAGAGCAATCAGCCCCAGCATTTT. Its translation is CASRAQSNQPQHF.

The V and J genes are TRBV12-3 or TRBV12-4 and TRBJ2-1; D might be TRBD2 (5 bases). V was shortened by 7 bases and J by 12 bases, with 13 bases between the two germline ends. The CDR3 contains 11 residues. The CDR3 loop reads CASTFGSGQFF. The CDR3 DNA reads TGTGCCAGCACCTTTGGGAGCGGGCAGTTCTTC.

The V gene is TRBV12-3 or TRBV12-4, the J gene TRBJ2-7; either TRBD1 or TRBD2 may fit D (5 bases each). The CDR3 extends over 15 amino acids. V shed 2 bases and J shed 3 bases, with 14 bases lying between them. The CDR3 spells CASSLIGRAGYEQYF. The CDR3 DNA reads TGTGCCAGCAGTTTAATCGGCAGGGCGGGCTACGAGCAGTACTTC.

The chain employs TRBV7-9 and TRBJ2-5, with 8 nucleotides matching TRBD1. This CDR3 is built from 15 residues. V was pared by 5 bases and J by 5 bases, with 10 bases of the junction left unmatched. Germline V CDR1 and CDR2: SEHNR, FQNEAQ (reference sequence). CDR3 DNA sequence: TGTGCCAGCAGCCACGACAGGGGCGCAATGGAGACCCAGTACTTC. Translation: CASSHDRGAMETQYF.

CDR3 region: CASRADSSTDTQYF. The CDR3 bases are TGTGCCAGCAGGGCAGACTCTAGCACAGATACGCAGTATTTT. This chain links TRBV2 with TRBJ2-3; no clear D. The length of the CDR3 is 14 residues. V lost 6 bases and J 0 bases, leaving 10 bases between the germline ends. In germline, CDR1 is SNHLY, CDR2 FYNNEI. Based on the CDR3 plus reference TRBV2 and TRBJ2-3, the full variable domain is EPEVTQTPSHQVTQMGQEVILRCVPISNHLYFYWYRQILGQKVEFLVSFYNNEISEKSEIFDDQFSVERPDGSNFTLKIRSTKLEDSAMYFCASRADSSTDTQYFGPGTRLTVL.

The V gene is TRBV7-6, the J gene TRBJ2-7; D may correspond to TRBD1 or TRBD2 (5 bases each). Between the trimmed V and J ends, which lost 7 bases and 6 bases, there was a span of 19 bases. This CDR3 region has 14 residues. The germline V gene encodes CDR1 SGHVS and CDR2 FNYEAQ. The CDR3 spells CASNAGTPTGEQYF. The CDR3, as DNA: TGTGCCAGCAACGCCGGGACGCCAACGGGCGAGCAGTACTTC.

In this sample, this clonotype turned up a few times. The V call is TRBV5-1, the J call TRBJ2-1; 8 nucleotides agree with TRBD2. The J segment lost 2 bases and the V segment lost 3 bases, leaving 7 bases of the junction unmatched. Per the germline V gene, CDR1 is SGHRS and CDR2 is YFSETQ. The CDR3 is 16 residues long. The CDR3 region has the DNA TGCGCCAGCAGCTGGGGCGGGGGACTAGCCTACAATGAGCAGTTCTTC. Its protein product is CASSWGGGLAYNEQFF.

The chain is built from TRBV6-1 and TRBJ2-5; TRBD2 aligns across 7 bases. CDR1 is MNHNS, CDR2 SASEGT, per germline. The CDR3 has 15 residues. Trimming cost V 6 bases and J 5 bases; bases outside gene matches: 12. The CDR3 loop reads CASSPRTGRGETQYF. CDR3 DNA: TGTGCCAGCAGCCCCAGGACGGGGCGGGGGGAGACCCAGTACTTC.

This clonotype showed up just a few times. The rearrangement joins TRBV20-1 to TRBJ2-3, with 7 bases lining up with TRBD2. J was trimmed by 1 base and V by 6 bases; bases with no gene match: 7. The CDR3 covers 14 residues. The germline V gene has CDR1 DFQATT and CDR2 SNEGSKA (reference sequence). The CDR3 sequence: CSADTSDGTDTQYF. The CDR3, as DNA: TGCAGTGCCGACACTAGCGATGGCACAGATACGCAGTATTTT.

The CDR3 region is CAISTQRGGLNEQFF. In DNA form, the CDR3 reads TGTGCCATCAGCACGCAGCGGGGGGGCCTGAATGAGCAGTTCTTC. V and J are TRBV10-3 and TRBJ2-1, with 10 bases that match TRBD2. The trim removed 6 bases at V and 7 bases at J, leaving 9 bases unmatched. The CDR3 spans 15 residues. CDR1 is ENHRY and CDR2 is SYGVKD in the germline V gene.

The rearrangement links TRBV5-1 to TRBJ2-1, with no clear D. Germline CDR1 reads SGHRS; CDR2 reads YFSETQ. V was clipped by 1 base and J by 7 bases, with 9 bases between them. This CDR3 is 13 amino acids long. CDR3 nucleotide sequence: TGCGCCAGCAGCTTGAATAGCAAGAATGAGCAGTTCTTC. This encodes CASSLNSKNEQFF. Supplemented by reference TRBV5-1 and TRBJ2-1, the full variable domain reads KAGVTQTPRYLIKTRGQQVTLSCSPISGHRSVSWYQQTPGQGLQFLFEYFSETQRNKGNFPGRFSGRQFSNSRSEMNVSTLELGDSALYLCASSLNSKNEQFFGPGTRLTVL.